This TCR beta chain was captured by sequencing in a study of spatial heterogeneity in lung cancer. About the study: From matched bulk RNA-seq came a T cell module score, which showed a strong correlation with TCR transcript counts in tumor regions. General study results and limits: Tumors with more nonsynonymous mutations had more expanded intratumoral alpha and beta TCRs.

TCRdb re-analysed the 5' RACE reads in MiXCR, keeping a single row per CDR3 protein. The data show fewer than 11,000 distinct CDR3 sequences, less than 15% seen once. Germline assignment: CDR1 SEHNR and CDR2 FQNEAQ (reference sequence). V lost 5 bases and J lost 5, with 15 bases in between. This CDR3 spans 14 amino acids. This clonotype is medium-sized. The target antigen is unknown. Because the library targeted alpha chains, this beta chain is an off-target read whose size means little. As to time point: sample taken at primary tumor resection. A total of 72 untreated early-stage non-small cell lung cancer patients served as donors. The sequenced material consisted of unsorted whole RNA from tumor, nontumor lung or frozen PBMC.

Here the sequenced sample was lung tumor tissue, taken at surgery. The sequence was collected from a male donor with early-stage non-small cell lung cancer. This chain joins TRBV7-9 and TRBJ2-5; D tentatively fits TRBD1 or TRBD2 (5 bases each). CDR3 DNA: TGTGCCAGCAGCCCCGGGACCTGGCTGGAGACCCAGTACTTC. This sequence encodes CASSPGTWLETQYF.